This T cell receptor beta chain comes out of a study of identical twins. TCRdb re-analysed the 5' RACE reads in MiXCR, keeping a single row per CDR3 protein. The sample holds about 470,000 distinct CDR3 sequences, roughly 26% seen once. V shed 3 bases and J shed 5 bases, with 6 bases lying between them. This CDR3 comprises 12 residues. Germline assignment: CDR1 ENHRY and CDR2 SYGVKD. The same specimen was also included in a second study, on T cells expressing NK-cell markers. From that paper: The TCR beta repertoires were obtained from sorted CD3+CD56+NKG2C+, CD3+CD56+NKG2C- and CD3+CD56-NKG2C+ T cells. Sequencing covered eight donors, seven HCMV-seropositive and one seronegative.

V is TRBV10-3 and J is TRBJ2-3, with D unresolved. This receptor was taken from a woman aged 18-29 years in good health. Sequenced sample: CD4+ T cells sorted from blood. CDR3 loop: CAISDSKDTQYF. CDR3 in DNA: TGTGCCATCAGTGATAGTAAAGATACGCAGTATTTT.